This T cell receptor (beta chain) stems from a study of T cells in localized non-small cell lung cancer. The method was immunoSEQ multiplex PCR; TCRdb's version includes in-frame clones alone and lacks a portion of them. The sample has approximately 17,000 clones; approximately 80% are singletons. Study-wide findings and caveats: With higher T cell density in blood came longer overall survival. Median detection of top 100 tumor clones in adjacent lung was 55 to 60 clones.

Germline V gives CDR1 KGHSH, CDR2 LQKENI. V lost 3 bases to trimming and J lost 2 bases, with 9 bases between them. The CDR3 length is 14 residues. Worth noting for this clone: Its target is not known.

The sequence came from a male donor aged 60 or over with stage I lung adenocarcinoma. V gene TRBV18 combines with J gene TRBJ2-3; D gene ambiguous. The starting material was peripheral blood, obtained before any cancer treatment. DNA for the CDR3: TGTGCCAGCTCACCCTTGCAGGACACAGATACGCAGTATTTT. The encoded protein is CASSPLQDTDTQYF.